Listed below are T cell receptor beta chains from one sample, sequenced in a study of sequential checkpoint blockade in melanoma. Clones were read by immunoSEQ multiplex PCR, and TCRdb kept only the in-frame ones, dropping some. There are approximately 7,700 clones in the sample; more than 55% occur only once, and 17% lies in the top ten. Sequenced material: CD8+ T cells sorted from blood (inferred from file names), taken from a patient given nivolumab and ipilimumab in sequence. These receptors were taken from a human donor with melanoma. Both conserved end residues are part of each CDR3. Each record gives: J gene, D gene, clone size, V gene, CDR3 DNA, CDR3 protein. D genes are given only for firm matches. Size tells how often a clone was seen (once, few, many) or the class of an expanded clone, and some rows leave it out.

TRBJ2-3	TRBD1	.	TRBV29-1	TGCAGCGTGATCGGGGACAGCAACACAGATACGCAGTATTTT	CSVIGDSNTDTQYF
TRBJ2-7	TRBD1	.	TRBV7-9	TGTGCCAGCAGCCCCTACAGGGGTTACGAGCAGTACTTC	CASSPYRGYEQYF
TRBJ1-1	.	.	TRBV29-1	TGCAGCGGGAGACAGAACATGAACACTGAAGCTTTCTTT	CSGRQNMNTEAFF
TRBJ2-7	TRBD1	.	TRBV19	TGTGCCAGTAGCGGGACAGGGGTCTATTACGAGCAGTACTTC	CASSGTGVYYEQYF
TRBJ2-7	TRBD1	.	TRBV7-6	TGTGCCAGCAGCTTAACTGGACAGGTCTACGAGCAGTACTTC	CASSLTGQVYEQYF
TRBJ2-7	TRBD1	.	TRBV28	TGTGCCAGCAGTCAGGCCGGGACAGGTATTTCGGACGAGCAGTACTTC	CASSQAGTGISDEQYF
TRBJ2-1	TRBD2	.	TRBV5-6	TGTGCCAGCAGCTATCTAGCGGGGTACAATGAGCAGTTCTTC	CASSYLAGYNEQFF
TRBJ2-7	TRBD2	once	TRBV11-3	TGTGCCAGCAGACAGGGAGGGACTAGCGGGGGATACGAGCAGTACTTC	CASRQGGTSGGYEQYF
TRBJ1-1	.	.	TRBV13	TGTGCCAGCAGCCGACCGGGTAGTAACCCGGCTTTCTTT	CASSRPGSNPAFF
TRBJ2-1	TRBD1	.	TRBV7-9	TGTGCCAGCAGCCCACCGACAGGGAGTCCCGAGCAGTTCTTC	CASSPPTGSPEQFF
TRBJ2-7	TRBD2	.	TRBV10-3	TGTGCCATCATGAGGGGAGGGAGTGACTACGAGCAGTACTTC	CAIMRGGSDYEQYF
TRBJ1-6	.	.	TRBV4-3	TGCGCCAGCAGCCAAGATACCGGTCCGAATTCACCCCTCCACTTT	CASSQDTGPNSPLHF
TRBJ2-7	.	few	TRBV5-1	TGCGCCAGCAGCTTGGTCGGTGACTACGAGCAGTACTTC	CASSLVGDYEQYF
TRBJ2-7	.	few	TRBV29-1	TGCAGCGTTGAATCGGGCTACGAGCAGTACTTC	CSVESGYEQYF
TRBJ2-7	TRBD1	medium-sized	TRBV18	TGTGCCAGCTCACCACCAGACAGGGATCCCCTCCGCGAGCAGTACTTC	CASSPPDRDPLREQYF
TRBJ1-6	.	medium-sized	TRBV27	TGTGCCAGCAGTTTATCCCCCTCTTTTAGTTCACCCCTCCACTTT	CASSLSPSFSSPLHF
TRBJ1-2	.	.	TRBV19	TGTGCCAGTAGTAGCAGTGCGGCGGGCGGCTACACCTTC	CASSSSAAGGYTF
TRBJ2-7	TRBD1	.	TRBV7-2	TGTGCCAGCAGCCCCAGGACAGGACGGGCTTACGAGCAGTACTTC	CASSPRTGRAYEQYF
TRBJ2-7	TRBD1	.	TRBV7-9	TGTGCCAGCAGCCACCGGGACAGGGCGTACGAGCAGTACTTC	CASSHRDRAYEQYF
TRBJ1-1	TRBD1	few	TRBV7-9	TGTGCCAGCAGCCCAGGGGGCACTGAAGCTTTCTTT	CASSPGGTEAFF
TRBJ2-7	TRBD1	few	TRBV7-9	TGTGCCAGCAGCCCAGCAGGGGGCCGTTACGAGCAGTACTTC	CASSPAGGRYEQYF
TRBJ1-2	TRBD1	.	TRBV7-9	TGTGCCAGCAGCGGCGAGGGGGCTGACTATGGCTACACCTTC	CASSGEGADYGYTF
TRBJ2-7	.	.	TRBV21-1	TGTGCCAGCAGTCAAGCTCCCTTCCGGGACAGGAGCCACTACGAGCAGTACTTC	CASSQAPFRDRSHYEQYF
TRBJ1-5	TRBD1	once	TRBV28	TGTGCCAGCAGTTTCAGGACAGGGGGCCCTCAGCCCCAGCATTTT	CASSFRTGGPQPQHF
TRBJ2-7	TRBD1	.	TRBV9	TGTGCCAGCAGCGTAGAAGGGGGCGTAGGGAGTGCGCAGTACTTC	CASSVEGGVGSAQYF
TRBJ2-7	.	.	TRBV27	TGTGCCAGCAGTTTAGACTCTGGGGAGCAGTACTTC	CASSLDSGEQYF
TRBJ1-5	TRBD1	.	TRBV4-1	TGCGCCAGCAGCCCCGGGACAGGGTTTCGCAATCAGCCCCAGCATTTT	CASSPGTGFRNQPQHF
TRBJ1-4	.	.	TRBV4-1	TGCGCCAGCAGCCCCGACATGGAACGGGAAAAACTGTTTTTT	CASSPDMEREKLFF
TRBJ1-1	TRBD1	.	TRBV6-6	TGTGCCAGCAGTTACCCGGACAGGTTCGATTCTTTCTTT	CASSYPDRFDSFF
TRBJ1-2	.	.	TRBV4-1	TGCGCCAGCAGCCAAGATGCGGAGGGTAAGGGTGGCTACACCTTC	CASSQDAEGKGGYTF
TRBJ2-7	TRBD2	few	TRBV7-8	TGTGCCAGCAGCTTAGGGGGGTCGGGACTAGAAAGCTACGAGCAGTACTTC	CASSLGGSGLESYEQYF
TRBJ2-7	TRBD1	.	TRBV2	TGTGCCAGCAGTGAAGGGGCAGGGGGCTTCTACGAGCAGTACTTC	CASSEGAGGFYEQYF
TRBJ2-7	TRBD2	.	TRBV2	TGTGCCAGCAGTGAATGGGCGGGGGGAACCTACGAGCAGTACTTC	CASSEWAGGTYEQYF
TRBJ2-7	.	.	TRBV13	TGTGCCAGCAGCCCCCCACGACAGGCCGGAGAGCAGTACTTC	CASSPPRQAGEQYF
TRBJ2-1	.	.	TRBV15	TGTGCCACCAGCACAATAGGTAGGCGACTAGGAAGCGATGAGCAGTTCTTC	CATSTIGRRLGSDEQFF
TRBJ1-5	.	few	TRBV2	TGTGCCAGCAGCGGTAACAGGGGCAATCAGCCCCAGCATTTT	CASSGNRGNQPQHF
TRBJ1-4	.	.	TRBV19	TGTGCCAGTATGGGGCCGAGTAATGAAAAACTGTTTTTT	CASMGPSNEKLFF
TRBJ1-2	TRBD1	.	TRBV7-6	TGTGCCAGCAGCGAATTTACAGGGGACTATGGCTACACCTTC	CASSEFTGDYGYTF
TRBJ2-1	.	once	TRBV19	TGTGCCAGTAGTATAGCCCAGGGTGTAACCAATGAGCAGTTCTTC	CASSIAQGVTNEQFF
TRBJ1-1	.	.	TRBV4-2	TGTGCCAGCAGCCAAGTGCGGGGTGAAGGGTACACTGAAGCTTTCTTT	CASSQVRGEGYTEAFF
TRBJ2-6	.	.	TRBV7-9	TGTGCCAGCAGCTCTGCAGGCTCTGGGGCCAACGTCCTGACTTTC	CASSSAGSGANVLTF
TRBJ1-5	.	.	TRBV7-8	TGTGCCAGCAGCTTCGGGAATCAGCCCCAGCATTTT	CASSFGNQPQHF
TRBJ1-1	TRBD1	.	TRBV5-1	TGCGCCAGCAGCACCGGACAGGGTAGGGCTGAAGCTTTCTTT	CASSTGQGRAEAFF
TRBJ2-7	.	.	TRBV27	TGTGCCAGCAGTTTGTCCCTCTACGGACTTACCAACCCCTACGAGCAGTACTTC	CASSLSLYGLTNPYEQYF
TRBJ1-5	TRBD1	once	TRBV5-6	TGTGCCAGCAGCTTGCGCGGAGGGGGCGCGGGTCAGCCCCAGCATTTT	CASSLRGGGAGQPQHF
TRBJ2-7	TRBD1	.	TRBV2	TGTGCCAGCAGCCCGGGGACAGGGGTGGAGCAGTACTTC	CASSPGTGVEQYF
TRBJ2-7	TRBD1	.	TRBV4-2	TGTGCCAGCAGCCAAGCCGGGACAGGGAATTACGAGCAGTACTTC	CASSQAGTGNYEQYF
TRBJ2-7	.	.	TRBV5-5	TGTGCCAGCAGCTTGGCAGGGTCTCGGAGCTACGAGCAGTACTTC	CASSLAGSRSYEQYF
TRBJ2-7	.	.	TRBV7-8	TGTGCCAGCAGCTTACGGGGGTGGGGGTACGAGCAGTACTTC	CASSLRGWGYEQYF
TRBJ2-7	.	once	TRBV29-1	TGCAGCGCCCGACTAGTAAATCGCCACGAGCAGTACTTC	CSARLVNRHEQYF
TRBJ2-7	.	.	TRBV7-8	TGTGCCAGCAGCACCCTGGACAACCCCTTGGAGATGGAGCAGTACTTC	CASSTLDNPLEMEQYF
TRBJ2-2	.	medium-sized	TRBV7-7	TGTGCTACGGGGGAGGACACCGGGGAGCTGTTTTTT	CATGEDTGELFF
TRBJ2-7	.	.	TRBV4-3	TGCGCCAGCAGCCAAACCAGGGAACCCTCCTACGAGCAGTACTTC	CASSQTREPSYEQYF